This TCR beta chain came from a study of T cell responses to AZD1222 COVID-19 vaccine. Whole-study findings and limits: Unmutated regions of variants are reportedly targeted by nearly half of spike-specific TCRs.

V lost 1 base and J 2 bases, leaving 4 bases between the germline ends. The CDR3 is made up of 13 amino acids. CDR1 and CDR2 (germline): SGHVS, FQNEAQ. Concerning this clone itself: What it recognizes is unknown.

Some clones are missing from TCRdb's copy, which holds only in-frame ones; the method was immunoSEQ multiplex PCR. The sample includes 98,000 or so clones, 89% of them seen just once. The sequence was collected from an adult in good health. The material sequenced was peripheral blood, taken on day 0 of AZD1222 vaccination. J is TRBJ2-3 and V is TRBV7-8; D is unresolved. The CDR3 DNA sequence: TGTGCCAGCAGCTTAGACTCCACAGATACGCAGTATTTT. Translating it yields CASSLDSTDTQYF.